A single sample gave rise to the 19 T cell receptor beta chains below, sequenced in a study of CD8 T cells in ankylosing spondylitis (dated by TCRdb to 2016 to 2017). Preparation of the library involved 5' RACE. TCRdb records Illumina HiSeq 2500 as the sequencer. Using fastp trimming at Q25 and MiXCR clonotype assembly, TCRdb reanalyzed the public sequencing data and kept in-frame beta chains. Records with the same CDR3 protein are collapsed into one entry carrying the most frequent genes and DNA. The table for this sample lists under 200,000 distinct CDR3 sequences; approximately 10% of them were counted only once. The ten largest clones represent roughly 29% of the sample. Sequenced input: blood, either unsorted or a sorted T cell fraction (not recorded which). The receptors shown here come from a male donor with ankylosing spondylitis or in good health (not recorded which).

This clonotype is medium-sized (0.01 to 0.1%) in the sample. This sequence joins TRBV12-3 or TRBV12-4 and TRBJ2-7; no firm D call. V lost 7 bases, J lost 6 bases, and 13 bases lay in between. The CDR3 has 12 amino acids. The CDR3 loop reads CASMSLGFEQYF. CDR3 DNA sequence: TGTGCCAGCATGTCGTTGGGGTTCGAGCAGTACTTC.

This chain uses TRBV20-1 with TRBJ2-1; D ambiguous. CDR3 length: 14 amino acids. V was cut by 3 bases and J by 2 bases, with 11 bases left in between. Germline CDR1 is DFQATT and CDR2 is SNEGSKA (reference sequence). The CDR3 sequence: CSASGQVPYNEQFF. In nucleotides, the CDR3 is TGCAGTGCTAGTGGCCAGGTACCCTACAATGAGCAGTTCTTC.

At least ten counts were recorded for this clonotype. The chain recombines TRBV27 with TRBJ2-3; 9 bases align to TRBD2. Germline CDR1 is MNHEY and CDR2 is SMNVEV (reference sequence). Trimming cost V 5 bases and J 2 bases; bases outside gene matches: 14. This CDR3 region has 18 residues. CDR3 bases: TGTGCCAGCAGTCCACCTCGGAGCCTAGCGGGACCCACAGATACGCAGTATTTT. Protein sequence: CASSPPRSLAGPTDTQYF.

This clonotype has just a few counts. The V gene is TRBV25-1, the J gene TRBJ2-3; 9 bases line up with TRBD1. Germline-derived CDR1 and CDR2 are MGHDK and SYGVNS. V shed 2 bases and J 7 bases; nucleotides not matched to a gene: 7. CDR3 length equals 15 residues. The CDR3 loop reads CASSEPRDRANTQYF. As DNA, the CDR3 is TGTGCCAGCAGTGAACCCCGGGACAGGGCAAATACGCAGTATTTT.

The sample holds many counts of this clonotype. The J gene is TRBJ2-1, the V gene TRBV20-1; tentative D call: TRBD1 (5 bases). The CDR3 runs 14 residues. The V and J ends lost 6 bases and 0 bases respectively, with 12 bases between them. Germline CDR1 is DFQATT and CDR2 is SNEGSKA (reference sequence). CDR3 amino acids: CSAQPTASYNEQFF. In DNA, the CDR3 is TGCAGTGCACAACCGACAGCCTCCTACAATGAGCAGTTCTTC.

This chain joins TRBV7-6 and TRBJ2-5; the match to TRBD2 covers 10 bases. CDR1 and CDR2 (germline): SGHVS, FNYEAQ. The V segment lost 5 bases and the J segment 10 bases; nucleotides outside the gene matches: 13. The CDR3 length is 15 residues. This chain's CDR3 is CASSTSGASLEGQYF. In DNA, the CDR3 is TGTGCCAGCAGCACTAGCGGGGCCTCCCTAGAGGGCCAGTACTTC.

The V call is TRBV29-1, the J call TRBJ1-4; 9 bases are shared with TRBD1. This CDR3 is 12 amino acids long. The V segment lost 6 bases and the J segment 8 bases; nucleotides outside the gene matches: 4. CDR1 SQVTM and CDR2 ANQGSEA come from the germline V gene. The CDR3 nucleotides read TGCAGCGTAGACAGGGGGAGCGAAAAACTGTTTTTT. This gives the protein CSVDRGSEKLFF.

This clonotype occurred many times. The V and J genes are TRBV7-7 and TRBJ2-7, with 8 bases matching TRBD2. With V trimmed by 7 bases and J by 3 bases, 14 bases remained unmatched. This CDR3 is 16 amino acids long. CDR1 and CDR2 from the germline V gene are SSHAT and FNYEAQ (reference sequence). CDR3: CASTHIPGLVCYEQYF. CDR3 nucleotide sequence: TGTGCCAGCACCCACATACCGGGACTAGTGTGCTACGAGCAGTACTTC.

This clonotype has a count of ten or more. The chain joins TRBV28 to TRBJ1-4; TRBD1 agrees at 9 bases. Germline CDR1 is MDHEN and CDR2 is SYDVKM. The CDR3 has 14 residues. The trim removed 5 bases at V and 7 bases at J, leaving 5 bases unmatched. The CDR3, as DNA: TGTGCCAGCAGTGCCGGGACAGGGAGTGAAAAACTGTTTTTT. Encoded protein: CASSAGTGSEKLFF.

The V gene is TRBV20-1, the J gene TRBJ1-4; D may be TRBD1 (5 bases). CDR1 and CDR2 (germline): DFQATT, SNEGSKA (reference sequence). Trimming removed 2 bases at V and 6 bases at J, with 16 bases between. This CDR3 contains 15 residues. The CDR3 DNA reads as TGCAGTGCTAGACCCTTCGTGGGGCGGGATGAAAAACTGTTTTTT. This sequence encodes CSARPFVGRDEKLFF.

This clonotype showed up many times. The V and J genes are TRBV5-1 and TRBJ2-5; possibly TRBD1 for D (6 bases). CDR3 size: 14 residues. CDR1 is SGHRS, CDR2 YFSETQ, per germline. V lost 1 base and J 1 base, leaving 8 bases between the germline ends. CDR3 region: CASSLPDSQETQYF. CDR3 bases: TGCGCCAGCAGCTTGCCGGACAGCCAAGAGACCCAGTACTTC.

This clonotype was recorded many times. The rearrangement links TRBV12-3 or TRBV12-4 to TRBJ2-3; D not resolved. V was cut by 6 bases and J by 2 bases, with 15 bases left in between. This CDR3 region has 15 residues. The CDR3 DNA follows: TGTGCCAGCAGGCCCACGGTCGGGCTCACAGATACGCAGTATTTT. Translating it yields CASRPTVGLTDTQYF.

V is TRBV7-2 and J is TRBJ2-1; the match to TRBD1 covers 10 bases. The CDR3 sequence is 16 residues long. Germline-derived CDR1 and CDR2 are SGHTA and FQGNSA. The V segment lost 0 bases and the J segment 9 bases; nucleotides outside the gene matches: 8. DNA for the CDR3: TGTGCCAGCAGCTTAGCGCTTCTGGGACAGGGGATTGAGCAGTTCTTC. This encodes CASSLALLGQGIEQFF.

This clonotype was detected many times. The rearrangement uses TRBV9 and TRBJ2-1, with D possibly being TRBD2 (5 bases). V was pared by 3 bases and J by 4 bases, with 11 bases between. This CDR3 is 14 amino acids long. In germline, CDR1 is SGDLS, CDR2 YYNGEE. DNA for the CDR3: TGTGCCAGCAGCGCGAGGGAACTTTACAATGAGCAGTTCTTC. Residues: CASSARELYNEQFF.

In its sample, this clonotype was seen many times. The CDR3 DNA follows: TGCAGCGTCACAGGGGGCTCGGATGGCTACACCTTC. This codes for CSVTGGSDGYTF. The chain links TRBV29-1 to TRBJ1-2; 9 nucleotides agree with TRBD1. Germline V gene data show CDR1 as SQVTM and CDR2 as ANQGSEA. The trim removed 6 bases at V and 6 bases at J, leaving 5 bases unmatched. This CDR3 is built from 12 residues. The full variable domain, completed using reference TRBV29-1 and TRBJ1-2, is SAVISQKPSRDICQRGTSLTIQCQVDSQVTMMFWYRQQPGQSLTLIATANQGSEATYESGFVIDKFPISRPNLTFSTLTVSNMSPEDSSIYLCSVTGGSDGYTFGSGTRLTVV.

This clonotype was found many times. The rearrangement joins TRBV6-1 to TRBJ1-6; the D gene is possibly TRBD1 (5 bases). V was cut by 1 base and J by 10 bases, with 14 bases left in between. The CDR3 runs 15 residues. Germline loops: CDR1 MNHNS, CDR2 SASEGT. CDR3 region: CASSEVQGVESPLHF. For the CDR3, the DNA is TGTGCCAGCAGTGAAGTTCAGGGTGTAGAATCACCCCTCCACTTT.

The chain joins TRBV12-3 or TRBV12-4 to TRBJ2-5; D uncertain. The CDR3 runs 11 residues. Trimming pared 3 bases from V and 7 bases from J, leaving 6 bases between. CDR3 DNA: TGTGCCAGCAGTTTCTACGGGACCCAGTACTTC. It translates to CASSFYGTQYF.

This clonotype was observed many times. V is TRBV4-3 and J is TRBJ1-6; D is possibly TRBD1 (5 bases). The CDR3 extends over 14 amino acids. Deletions cut 4 bases from V and 8 bases from J, with 12 bases between. CDR1 is LGHNA, CDR2 YSLEER, per germline. The CDR3 nucleotides read TGCGCCAGCAGCCCTCGGGACGGACATTCACCCCTCCACTTT. Encoded protein: CASSPRDGHSPLHF.

At least ten counts were recorded for this clonotype. The gene calls are TRBV5-1 and TRBJ2-1; 11 bases are a match to TRBD2. Germline V lookup: CDR1 SGHRS, CDR2 YFSETQ. The CDR3 loop spans 14 amino acids. The trim removed 5 bases at V and 7 bases at J, leaving 5 bases unmatched. The CDR3 DNA follows: TGCGCCAGCAGTAATAGCGGGGGGGTTAATGAGCAGTTCTTC. It encodes CASSNSGGVNEQFF. Filled out from reference TRBV5-1 and TRBJ2-1, the complete variable domain reads KAGVTQTPRYLIKTRGQQVTLSCSPISGHRSVSWYQQTPGQGLQFLFEYFSETQRNKGNFPGRFSGRQFSNSRSEMNVSTLELGDSALYLCASSNSGGVNEQFFGPGTRLTVL.